Presented here are 2 T cell receptor beta chains from one specimen sequenced in a study of blood T cell repertoires in COVID-19. The table came from immunoSEQ multiplex PCR; TCRdb's copy has only in-frame clones and leaves some out. The data hold 120,000 or so clones, with less than 75% observed a single time. Sequencing was done on a sample of peripheral blood. These receptors came from a human donor with acute or convalescent COVID-19. The donor label of this sample is uncertain.

V usage is TRBV20-1 and J usage is TRBJ2-1, with TRBD2 matching 8 bases. This CDR3 is built from 17 residues. Germline CDR1 is DFQATT and CDR2 is SNEGSKA (reference sequence). The V and J ends lost 3 bases and 1 base, in that order; junction bases with no gene match: 11. CDR3 amino acids: CSASIRGGGSSYNEQFF. The DNA for the CDR3 is TGCAGTGCTAGTATACGGGGGGGCGGGTCTTCCTACAATGAGCAGTTCTTC.

V is TRBV9 and J is TRBJ1-6; D is uncertain. Trimming pared 3 bases from V and 6 bases from J, leaving 13 bases between. Germline values: CDR1 SGDLS, CDR2 YYNGEE. CDR3 length equals 15 residues. In nucleotides, the CDR3 is TGTGCCAGCAGCGCTTTGCGGGGAGGTAATTCACCCCTCCACTTT. Amino acid sequence: CASSALRGGNSPLHF.